This entry concerns a single T cell receptor (beta chain). V was trimmed by 1 base and J by 10 bases, leaving 13 bases between them. The CDR3 sequence is 13 residues long. CDR1 is SGHDN and CDR2 is FVKESK in the germline V gene. The sample is drawn from a study of PD-L1 blockade in urothelial cancer. Assay: immunoSEQ multiplex PCR; the TCRdb copy retains only in-frame clones and omits some. The profile shows more than 95,000 clones, approximately 90% of them singletons. The time point: peripheral blood 6 weeks after treatment start. The chain combines TRBV14 with TRBJ1-1; D is unresolved. The clonotype was recovered from a man between 60 and 75 years old with urothelial cancer. Sequencing was performed on PBMCs, taken around atezolizumab (anti-PD-L1) treatment. In DNA, the CDR3 is TGTGCCAGCAGCCAAGTAGGAGGGTCACGAGCTTTCTTT. This encodes CASSQVGGSRAFF.